The T cell receptor beta chain under discussion was sequenced for a study of CD8 T cells in Susac syndrome (dated by TCRdb to about 2019). Study-wide context: The study used repertoire sequencing to test whether antigen drove CD8+ T cell activation and differentiation in Susac syndrome.

On this clonotype itself: Its antigen is unknown. No base-level quality is on record; no much larger clone is a single base apart.

V is clipped by 5 bases and J by 0 bases, and the sequence between their germline boundaries is 14 bases long. Including the terminal cysteine and phenylalanine, the CDR3 comprises 16 residues. Only CDR3 DNA is held: 48 bases, read in frame from base 1. CDR1 and CDR2 were assigned from the germline V gene (reference sequence) as LNHDA and SQIVND. RNA was extracted using the RNeasy kit, and about 0.45 to 1 ug of the RNA was reverse transcribed with random hexamers. TCR beta CDR3 regions were amplified with the immunoSEQ multiplex PCR assay covering 54 Vbeta and 13 Jbeta segments. Bias from PCR amplification was corrected by using a synthetic template baseline for primer optimization and for computational correction. Regarding the original processing steps: Reads were annotated to V, D and J genes per IMGT and analyzed with immunoSEQ Analyzer, keeping only productive sequences. To calculate clonality, Shannon entropy was normalized by log2 of the number of productive unique sequences and then subtracted from one. For each patient and control, public and private clones were evaluated within the 100 most prevalent clones. Susac-specific clones were defined as absent from healthy and MS cohorts, about 1,100 published viral clones and other ImmuneACCESS disease sequences. The raw public data were reprocessed by TCRdb itself: fastp quality trimming at Q25, MiXCR clonotype calling, in-frame beta chains only. Records with the same CDR3 protein are collapsed into one entry carrying the most frequent genes and DNA. The V and J calls, along with clone size, are taken from TCRdb and not from the paper's own processing. Present in this sample are about 200,000 distinct CDR3 sequences, roughly 96% of which were seen just once. Jointly, the top ten make up about 0.095% of the sample.

General conclusions and limits of the study: The TCR sequencing and HLA analysis was acknowledged to have included a relatively small number of individuals.

High-throughput TCR beta sequencing profiled peripheral blood CD8+ and CD4+ T cells from healthy donors, Susac syndrome patients and multiple sclerosis patients. Healthy donors were age- and sex-matched controls. CD8+ TEMRA cells were enriched by FACS, while bulk CD8+ and CD4+ T cells were purified by magnetic negative isolation. Blood was drawn into EDTA tubes, processed within 24 hours, and PBMCs were isolated by density gradient centrifugation. PBMCs intended for TCR sequencing were frozen in liquid nitrogen and were later thawed in a 37 degrees C water bath. The sorted or isolated CD4+, CD8+ and CD8+ TEMRA cells had a purity of 90% or higher.

The V and J segments used are TRBV19 and TRBJ1-3, with the identity of the D gene unclear. This clonotype originated in a human donor in good health. The sequenced sample consisted of CD4+ T cells from PBMCs. The nucleotides read TGTGCCAGTAGTGCGGACGGACTCCTCTCTGGAAACACCATATATTTT. It codes for CASSADGLLSGNTIYF.